This is a list of T cell receptor beta chains from one sample in a study of T-cell memory formation after mild COVID-19. TCRdb reanalysed the 5' RACE reads using MiXCR and keeps one entry per CDR3 protein. Of nearly 350,000 distinct CDR3 sequences listed, 13% are singletons. The sequencing input was PBMCs or a T cell subset sorted from them (not recorded which). Every receptor here comes from a young man who had mild COVID-19 (a few samples of this study predate the infection). Cell type and time point are not known. Both conserved end residues are part of each CDR3. The order of the fields is D gene, J gene, clone size, CDR3 length, V gene, CDR3 protein, CDR3 DNA. D genes are given only for firm matches. Part of the rows lack a size; the others show once, few, many or a class for expanded clones.

D gene: -
J gene: TRBJ2-3
clone size: many
CDR3 length: 16
V gene: TRBV7-8
CDR3 protein: CASSLRPTVGTDTQYF
CDR3 DNA: TGTGCCAGCAGCTTAAGGCCTACGGTGGGGACAGATACGCAGTATTTT

D gene: TRBD1
J gene: TRBJ1-1
clone size: -
CDR3 length: 13
V gene: TRBV6-1
CDR3 protein: CASRRQGDTEAFF
CDR3 DNA: TGTGCCAGCAGAAGACAGGGGGACACTGAAGCTTTCTTT

D gene: -
J gene: TRBJ1-1
clone size: -
CDR3 length: 14
V gene: TRBV12-3/TRBV12-4
CDR3 protein: CASSFRNSRPEAFF
CDR3 DNA: TGTGCCAGCAGTTTTAGGAACTCTCGCCCTGAAGCTTTCTTT

D gene: -
J gene: TRBJ1-1
clone size: -
CDR3 length: 15
V gene: TRBV6-5
CDR3 protein: CASSYSRELNTEAFF
CDR3 DNA: TGTGCCAGCAGTTACTCCCGGGAATTGAACACTGAAGCTTTCTTT

D gene: -
J gene: TRBJ1-3
clone size: -
CDR3 length: 13
V gene: TRBV29-1
CDR3 protein: CSVDSDIGNTIYF
CDR3 DNA: TGCAGCGTTGATTCGGATATCGGAAACACCATATATTTT

D gene: TRBD1
J gene: TRBJ1-4
clone size: -
CDR3 length: 16
V gene: TRBV6-1
CDR3 protein: CASVQGGYATNEKLFF
CDR3 DNA: TGTGCCAGCGTACAGGGGGGATATGCAACTAATGAAAAACTGTTTTTT

D gene: -
J gene: TRBJ1-1
clone size: many
CDR3 length: 14
V gene: TRBV7-8
CDR3 protein: CASSFGAGNTEAFF
CDR3 DNA: TGTGCCAGCAGCTTTGGGGCCGGGAACACTGAAGCTTTCTTT

D gene: TRBD2
J gene: TRBJ2-3
clone size: -
CDR3 length: 16
V gene: TRBV20-1
CDR3 protein: CSAYWERGTITDTQYF
CDR3 DNA: TGCAGTGCTTACTGGGAGCGGGGGACGATCACAGATACGCAGTATTTT

D gene: -
J gene: TRBJ1-5
clone size: few
CDR3 length: 14
V gene: TRBV20-1
CDR3 protein: CSARAGVGNQPQHF
CDR3 DNA: TGCAGTGCGAGGGCCGGGGTGGGGAATCAGCCCCAGCATTTT

D gene: TRBD1
J gene: TRBJ1-5
clone size: -
CDR3 length: 13
V gene: TRBV5-1
CDR3 protein: CASSLSGGQPQHF
CDR3 DNA: TGCGCCAGCAGCTTGTCAGGGGGTCAGCCCCAGCATTTT

D gene: -
J gene: TRBJ2-3
clone size: few
CDR3 length: 15
V gene: TRBV4-2
CDR3 protein: CASSQDGQPRNTQYF
CDR3 DNA: TGTGCCAGCAGCCAAGATGGGCAGCCCCGGAATACGCAGTATTTT

D gene: -
J gene: TRBJ2-3
clone size: few
CDR3 length: 13
V gene: TRBV7-3
CDR3 protein: CASSLGFEDTQYF
CDR3 DNA: TGTGCCAGCAGCTTAGGCTTCGAGGATACGCAGTATTTT

D gene: TRBD2
J gene: TRBJ2-2
clone size: -
CDR3 length: 16
V gene: TRBV15
CDR3 protein: CATSRTGGASTGELFF
CDR3 DNA: TGTGCCACCAGCCGCACCGGGGGGGCCTCGACCGGGGAGCTGTTTTTT

D gene: -
J gene: TRBJ2-6
clone size: few
CDR3 length: 16
V gene: TRBV7-2
CDR3 protein: CASSLTWGSGANVLTF
CDR3 DNA: TGTGCCAGCAGCTTAACATGGGGCTCTGGGGCCAACGTCCTGACTTTC

D gene: TRBD1
J gene: TRBJ2-2
clone size: -
CDR3 length: 16
V gene: TRBV6-5
CDR3 protein: CASSYSMAGGTGELFF
CDR3 DNA: TGTGCCAGCAGTTACTCGATGGCAGGGGGCACCGGGGAGCTGTTTTTT

D gene: -
J gene: TRBJ1-4
clone size: few
CDR3 length: 15
V gene: TRBV4-1
CDR3 protein: CASSQEIATNEKLFF
CDR3 DNA: TGCGCCAGCAGCCAAGAGATTGCAACTAATGAAAAACTGTTTTTT

D gene: TRBD1
J gene: TRBJ2-3
clone size: -
CDR3 length: 13
V gene: TRBV29-1
CDR3 protein: CSVGTGSSDTQYF
CDR3 DNA: TGCAGCGTGGGGACAGGGTCCTCAGATACGCAGTATTTT

D gene: TRBD1
J gene: TRBJ1-5
clone size: -
CDR3 length: 14
V gene: TRBV10-3
CDR3 protein: CAIGRGRSNQPQHF
CDR3 DNA: TGTGCCATCGGAAGGGGGCGAAGCAATCAGCCCCAGCATTTT

D gene: -
J gene: TRBJ1-5
clone size: many
CDR3 length: 13
V gene: TRBV9
CDR3 protein: CASSVGSNQPQHF
CDR3 DNA: TGTGCCAGCAGCGTTGGTAGCAATCAGCCCCAGCATTTT

D gene: TRBD1
J gene: TRBJ1-2
clone size: -
CDR3 length: 13
V gene: TRBV12-5
CDR3 protein: CASGFGRGDGYTF
CDR3 DNA: TGTGCTAGTGGTTTTGGCAGGGGGGATGGCTACACCTTC

D gene: -
J gene: TRBJ2-1
clone size: few
CDR3 length: 13
V gene: TRBV5-1
CDR3 protein: CASSPPGGPEQFF
CDR3 DNA: TGCGCCAGCAGCCCCCCCGGGGGCCCGGAGCAGTTCTTC

D gene: -
J gene: TRBJ2-7
clone size: -
CDR3 length: 12
V gene: TRBV6-2/TRBV6-3
CDR3 protein: CASSSEFYEQYF
CDR3 DNA: TGTGCCAGCAGTTCAGAATTCTACGAGCAGTACTTC

D gene: -
J gene: TRBJ1-3
clone size: many
CDR3 length: 16
V gene: TRBV9
CDR3 protein: CASSGPSRVPGNTIYF
CDR3 DNA: TGTGCCAGCAGCGGACCCTCCAGGGTACCGGGAAACACCATATATTTT

D gene: TRBD2
J gene: TRBJ2-3
clone size: few
CDR3 length: 17
V gene: TRBV4-2
CDR3 protein: CASSQVSSGGAADTQYF
CDR3 DNA: TGTGCCAGCAGCCAAGTCTCGAGCGGGGGGGCGGCAGATACGCAGTATTTT

D gene: -
J gene: TRBJ1-3
clone size: many
CDR3 length: 14
V gene: TRBV5-1
CDR3 protein: CASSLESSGNTIYF
CDR3 DNA: TGCGCCAGCAGCTTGGAGAGCTCTGGAAACACCATATATTTT

D gene: -
J gene: TRBJ2-1
clone size: -
CDR3 length: 13
V gene: TRBV7-2
CDR3 protein: CASSLLTPVEQFF
CDR3 DNA: TGTGCCAGCAGCTTACTTACACCCGTCGAGCAGTTCTTC

D gene: -
J gene: TRBJ2-5
clone size: once
CDR3 length: 13
V gene: TRBV6-5
CDR3 protein: CASRPGDSGTQYF
CDR3 DNA: TGTGCCAGCAGGCCGGGGGACAGCGGGACCCAGTACTTC

D gene: -
J gene: TRBJ1-2
clone size: -
CDR3 length: 13
V gene: TRBV5-6
CDR3 protein: CASSWGSEGKYTF
CDR3 DNA: TGTGCCAGCAGCTGGGGGTCGGAGGGGAAGTACACCTTC

D gene: TRBD1
J gene: TRBJ1-1
clone size: -
CDR3 length: 15
V gene: TRBV9
CDR3 protein: CASSEGQGGNTEAFF
CDR3 DNA: TGTGCCAGCAGCGAGGGACAGGGGGGGAACACTGAAGCTTTCTTT

D gene: -
J gene: TRBJ2-3
clone size: many
CDR3 length: 13
V gene: TRBV7-9
CDR3 protein: CASSLEGPDTQYF
CDR3 DNA: TGTGCCAGCAGCTTAGAGGGTCCAGATACGCAGTATTTT

D gene: -
J gene: TRBJ2-1
clone size: -
CDR3 length: 14
V gene: TRBV4-2
CDR3 protein: CASSQEASFYKQFF
CDR3 DNA: TGTGCCAGCAGCCAAGAGGCTAGCTTTTATAAGCAGTTCTTC

D gene: -
J gene: TRBJ1-1
clone size: few
CDR3 length: 14
V gene: TRBV7-9
CDR3 protein: CASSLQGLSPEAFF
CDR3 DNA: TGTGCCAGCAGCTTACAGGGATTGTCACCTGAAGCTTTCTTT